This T cell receptor (beta chain) appears in the sequencing data of a study of graft-versus-host responses after intestinal transplantation (dated by TCRdb to the early 2020s). Broadly, across the study: Recipients received multivisceral, liver-intestinal, or isolated intestinal transplants. Every recipient was given anti-thymocyte globulin induction, then maintenance tacrolimus and steroids for approximately 3 years. After intestinal transplantation, graft-versus-host and host-versus-graft alloreactive T cell clones in the graft, circulation and bone marrow were tracked using bulk TCR-beta CDR3 sequencing. Alloreactive clones were identified by sequencing pre-transplant mixed lymphocyte reaction products and comparing these products with unstimulated pre-transplant donor and recipient T cells. The cohort enrolled 20 to 30 intestinal transplant recipients, one of whom was a retransplant, and a few patients without pretransplant specimens were excluded. Donor T cell macrochimerism was defined as a peak of at least 4% donor T cells among recipient peripheral blood mononuclear cells. Rather than going through the commercial service, samples from three later patients were sequenced in-house on an Illumina MiSeq and processed with MiXCR. Study-wide conclusions, independent of this receptor: Conclusions were limited by the relatively low number and heterogeneity of intestinal transplant patients. GvH clones were found in recipient bone marrow, and some of the GvH clones appeared earlier in ileal mucosa or blood, which is consistent with an intestinal mucosal origin. Early after transplant, peak levels of circulating GvH clones were found to be associated with declines in HvG clones. In patients with donor T cell macrochimerism, the allografts had high GvH to HvG T cell clonal ratios.

Blood samples were collected up to 4 times in the first month after transplant and then at least monthly when available. Details on this clone: Its antigen is not yet known. Base qualities were left out, and no much larger clone turns up one base away.

Libraries were prepared through the immunoSEQ multiplex PCR assay. Adaptive Biotechnologies carried out high-throughput TCR-beta CDR3 sequencing of genomic DNA for most patients. From the authors' description of their analysis: TCR sequencing data for 15 to 20 patients were retrieved from Adaptive's ImmunoSEQ software; three other patients were processed with MiXCR and VDJtools. CDR3 nucleotide sequences shared between donor and recipient were removed because their origin could not be assigned. To be classed as alloreactive, a clone needed at least 2-fold expansion over unstimulated cells and a minimum CFSE-low frequency of 0.002% (template counts) or 0.001% (read counts). Clones were considered mappable if detected in sequenced pre-transplant spleen, lymph node, or MLR CFSE-low populations of the donor or recipient. Cumulative frequency of alloreactive clones was calculated as a percentage of all sequences weighted by copy number. The table comes from immuneACCESS by way of TCRdb, which keeps in-frame sequences with V and J called. Part of the clones is missing from these tables; in studies checked, under half for an unresolved V gene and the rest for unknown reasons. That table furnishes V, J and clone size, whereas the DNA furnished D and trimming. Here the sample has some 12,000 clones; roughly 93% occur a single time. In total, the top ten clones hold around 20% of the sample.

V drops 2 bases and J drops 2 bases, leaving 10 bases in between. The CDR3, cysteine through phenylalanine, is 15 amino acids long. The CDR3 DNA has 45 bases and is translated from base 1. The germline V gene provides CDR1 MDHEN and CDR2 SYDVKM. The sample in question was PBMCs, obtained roughly 110 days after intestinal transplant. The sequence was collected from a human patient who received an intestinal transplant, so some T cells may come from the graft donor. The chain is assembled from TRBV28 and TRBJ2-1, with the D gene not confidently named. The CDR3 amino acid sequence is: CASSLGLTTYNEQFF. The nucleotides are TGTGCCAGCAGTTTAGGCCTAACTACCTACAATGAGCAGTTCTTC.